A single sample gave rise to the 25 T cell receptor beta chains below, sequenced in a study of T cell changes during pregnancy in multiple sclerosis. TCRdb's table, derived via immunoSEQ multiplex PCR, lists solely in-frame clones and lacks some. Of more than 40,000 clones in the sample, roughly 90% were seen once. Specimen: peripheral blood, collected in the first trimester of pregnancy. These receptors were obtained from a female donor in good health, enrolled as a control in a pregnancy study.

This chain links TRBV7-3 with TRBJ2-1; 9 bases align to TRBD2. Trimming at V came to 2 bases and at J to 5 bases, leaving 1 base not matched to a gene. This CDR3 comprises 14 residues. The germline CDR1 and CDR2 sequences are SGHTA and FQGTGA. CDR3 DNA sequence: TGTGCCAGCAGCTTATCTAGCGGGAACAATGAGCAGTTCTTC. It translates to CASSLSSGNNEQFF. Filled out from reference TRBV7-3 and TRBJ2-1, the complete variable domain reads GAGVSQTPSNKVTEKGKYVELRCDPISGHTALYWYRQSLGQGPEFLIYFQGTGAADDSGLPNDRFFAVRPEGSVSTLKIQRTERGDSAVYLCASSLSSGNNEQFFGPGTRLTVL.

The chain recombines TRBV27 with TRBJ2-1; TRBD1 aligns across 10 bases. J lost 3 bases, V lost 5 bases, and 16 bases had no gene match. This CDR3 contains 19 residues. Looked up from germline, CDR1 is MNHEY and CDR2 is SMNVEV (reference sequence). CDR3 bases: TGTGCCAGCAGTCCAGGGGACAGGGGAGGCGTTGGACACTACAATGAGCAGTTCTTC. It is translated as CASSPGDRGGVGHYNEQFF.

This clone appeared a single time. The chain joins TRBV28 to TRBJ1-3; perhaps TRBD1 as D (6 bases). Germline CDR1 is MDHEN and CDR2 is SYDVKM. V dropped 9 bases and J dropped 4 bases, with 13 bases sitting between them. The CDR3 consists of 13 residues. DNA for the CDR3: TGTGCCAGTGAACAGGGTGGAGGAAACACCATATATTTT. It encodes CASEQGGGNTIYF.

The chain has TRBV9 and TRBJ1-2, with 7 bases fitting TRBD1. Trimming cost V 2 bases and J 4 bases; bases outside gene matches: 2. This CDR3 has 13 residues. Germline-derived CDR1 and CDR2 are SGDLS and YYNGEE. This CDR3 reads CASSVGTAYGYTF. The CDR3 bases are TGTGCCAGCAGCGTCGGGACAGCCTATGGCTACACCTTC.

This chain connects TRBV10-3 to TRBJ2-4; 10 nucleotides align to TRBD1. J lost 4 bases, V lost 2 bases, and 5 bases had no gene match. CDR1 ENHRY and CDR2 SYGVKD come from the germline V gene. This CDR3 has 16 residues. The CDR3 loop is CAISEGDRGEKNIQYF. CDR3 bases: TGTGCCATCAGTGAGGGGGACAGGGGCGAAAAAAACATTCAGTACTTC.

The V and J genes are TRBV6-4 and TRBJ2-1; 8 bases map to TRBD2. Germline V gene data show CDR1 as MRHNA and CDR2 as SNTAGT. The CDR3 consists of 16 residues. Germline trimming cut 11 bases from V and 4 bases from J; bases unmatched to any gene: 16. Written as DNA, the CDR3 is TGTGCCGTCGAACCCCCAAGCGGGAGAGAATACAATGAGCAGTTCTTC. This gives the protein CAVEPPSGREYNEQFF.

This rearrangement joins TRBV27 to TRBJ2-5; maybe TRBD2 (6 bases). Trimming cost V 0 bases and J 7 bases, with 9 bases left between them. The CDR3 covers 13 residues. Germline-derived CDR1 and CDR2 are MNHEY and SMNVEV (reference sequence). DNA for the CDR3: TGTGCCAGCAGTTTATCCCTGGGGGGGACCCAGTACTTC. This translates into CASSLSLGGTQYF.

V is TRBV6-1 and J is TRBJ1-1; D remains unclear. Germline V gene lookup returns CDR1 MNHNS and CDR2 SASEGT. Trimming stripped 7 bases from V and 0 bases from J, with 12 bases between. CDR3 length: 14 residues. For the CDR3, the DNA is TGTGCCAGCATTTGGACGGGGATGAACACTGAAGCTTTCTTT. This codes for CASIWTGMNTEAFF.

This chain links TRBV28 with TRBJ1-2, with D uncertain. V dropped 2 bases and J dropped 7 bases, with 5 bases sitting between them. Per the germline V gene, CDR1 is MDHEN and CDR2 is SYDVKM. The CDR3 has 11 amino acids. As DNA, the CDR3 is TGTGCCAGCAGTTTAGGGAGTGGCTACACCTTC. This translates into CASSLGSGYTF.

The chain recombines TRBV6-5 with TRBJ2-5, with 11 bases lining up with TRBD1. V dropped 7 bases and J dropped 5; count of bases not matched to a gene: 6. From germline, CDR1 is MNHEY and CDR2 SVGAGI. CDR3 length: 14 residues. The CDR3 region is CASKLDRGRETQYF. CDR3 in DNA: TGTGCCAGCAAACTGGACAGGGGGCGGGAGACCCAGTACTTC.

The V call is TRBV10-3, the J call TRBJ1-2; a weak D match, TRBD1 (6 bases). Germline-derived CDR1 and CDR2 are ENHRY and SYGVKD. The V end lost 10 bases, the J end lost 6 bases, and 15 bases lay between the germline ends. The CDR3 has 12 residues. The CDR3 sequence: CATTEDSNGYTF. Written as DNA, the CDR3 is TGTGCCACGACAGAGGACAGTAATGGCTACACCTTC.

DNA of the CDR3: TGTGCCAGCAGTTCCGTGCTAGCGGCGCAGTATTTT. This codes for CASSSVLAAQYF. V gene TRBV28 combines with J gene TRBJ2-3; TRBD2 aligns across 7 bases. J gave up 10 bases and V 4 bases, and 5 bases lay outside the gene matches. This CDR3 is built from 12 residues. The germline CDR1 and CDR2 sequences are MDHEN and SYDVKM.

The chain couples TRBV25-1 to TRBJ1-2, with a tentative D call TRBD1 (6 bases). This CDR3 has 13 amino acids. Trimming pared 0 bases from V and 4 bases from J, leaving 6 bases between. CDR1 and CDR2 (germline): MGHDK, SYGVNS. The CDR3 protein is CASSEYRGYGYTF. The DNA for the CDR3 is TGTGCCAGCAGTGAATACAGGGGCTATGGCTACACCTTC.

CDR3 DNA: TGTGCCAGCAGCCCCGGGAGAACAGATACGCAGTATTTT. This gives the protein CASSPGRTDTQYF. This chain connects TRBV5-4 to TRBJ2-3, with D tentatively TRBD2 (6 bases). This CDR3 spans 13 amino acids. Between the trimmed V and J ends, which lost 4 bases and 3 bases, there was a span of 9 bases. The V gene's germline CDR1 is SGHNT and CDR2 YYREEE (reference sequence).

The rearrangement joins TRBV28 to TRBJ2-1, with 9 bases that match TRBD2. CDR3 length: 17 amino acids. Trimming removed 4 bases from V and 2 bases from J; junction bases left unmatched: 9. CDR1 is MDHEN and CDR2 is SYDVKM in the germline V gene. CDR3 in amino acids: CASSSDTSGSTYNEQFF. CDR3 nucleotide sequence: TGTGCCAGCAGTTCGGATACTAGCGGGTCCACCTACAATGAGCAGTTCTTC.

This clone was picked up one time. The chain couples TRBV20-1 to TRBJ2-5, with D tentatively TRBD1 (6 bases). This CDR3 has 11 residues. Germline loops: CDR1 DFQATT, CDR2 SNEGSKA (reference sequence). Between the trimmed V and J ends, which lost 8 bases and 5 bases, there was a span of 12 bases. CDR3 region: CSFPRGETQYF. CDR3 bases: TGCAGTTTTCCAAGGGGGGAGACCCAGTACTTC.

This chain joins TRBV4-1 and TRBJ2-7, with 7 bases matching TRBD2. Trimming cost V 1 base and J 0 bases; bases outside gene matches: 3. The CDR3 is made up of 15 amino acids. The germline gives CDR1 MGHRA, CDR2 YSYEKL. The CDR3 DNA reads TGCGCCAGCAGCCAAGTTGGGGGGGGCTCCTACGAGCAGTACTTC. It is translated as CASSQVGGGSYEQYF.

This clone appeared a single time. V gene TRBV9 combines with J gene TRBJ2-2; TRBD2 agrees at 9 bases. V lost 3 bases to trimming and J lost 6 bases; unmatched junction nucleotides: 9. The length of the CDR3 is 16 residues. Germline V CDR1 and CDR2: SGDLS, YYNGEE. CDR3 DNA: TGTGCCAGCAGCGGGCCGGGACTAGCAACTCCCGGGGAGCTGTTTTTT. Protein sequence: CASSGPGLATPGELFF.

V usage is TRBV7-2 and J usage is TRBJ2-2; 7 positions agree with TRBD2. The CDR3 spans 16 residues. Trimming took 6 bases from V and 1 from J; bases not matched to a gene: 8. The germline V gene has CDR1 SGHTA and CDR2 FQGNSA. CDR3: CASSLVGGGNTGELFF. CDR3 DNA sequence: TGTGCCAGCAGTCTTGTGGGCGGGGGGAACACCGGGGAGCTGTTTTTT.

This CDR3 reads CASSIDSLPRTKYF. In DNA form, the CDR3 reads TGTGCCAGTAGTATAGATTCGCTGCCCAGGACAAAGTATTTT. This chain uses TRBV19 with TRBJ2-3; tentative D call: TRBD1 (5 bases). Trimming shortened V by 0 bases and J by 13 bases, and 17 bases separated the two germline ends. The CDR3 consists of 14 residues. Germline lookup yields CDR1 LNHDA and CDR2 SQIVND (reference sequence).

The V gene is TRBV28, the J gene TRBJ1-2; 7 nucleotides align to TRBD1. CDR1 is MDHEN and CDR2 is SYDVKM in the germline V gene. The CDR3 has 14 residues. V lost 10 bases and J lost 3; bases outside the gene matches: 11. CDR3: CAISPGQSYYGYTF. The CDR3 DNA is TGTGCCATTTCTCCGGGACAGTCTTACTATGGCTACACCTTC.

The rearrangement uses TRBV20-1 and TRBJ1-1; D is undetermined. The CDR3 length is 10 residues. Trimming pared 7 bases from V and 3 bases from J, leaving 6 bases between. Germline loops: CDR1 DFQATT, CDR2 SNEGSKA (reference sequence). The CDR3: CSVEHTEAFF. CDR3 nucleotides: TGCAGTGTCGAGCACACTGAAGCTTTCTTT.

The gene calls are TRBV7-9 and TRBJ2-7, with a weak D call TRBD2 (6 bases). V was pared by 3 bases and J by 1 base, with 13 bases between. The CDR3 contains 15 residues. Per the germline V gene, CDR1 is SEHNR and CDR2 is FQNEAQ (reference sequence). CDR3 nucleotide sequence: TGTGCCAGCAGCTTGGTTTCAGGAGGGTCCTACGAGCAGTACTTC. Amino acid sequence: CASSLVSGGSYEQYF.

This clone is a singleton in its sample. This chain connects TRBV6-1 to TRBJ1-1; D possibly corresponds to TRBD1 (6 bases). Germline lookup yields CDR1 MNHNS and CDR2 SASEGT. V shed 10 bases and J shed 0 bases, with 15 bases lying between them. The CDR3 contains 14 residues. The CDR3 DNA follows: TGTGCCAACGGTGGGGACACGATGAACACTGAAGCTTTCTTT. Translating gives CANGGDTMNTEAFF.

The V gene is TRBV27, the J gene TRBJ2-7; 12 positions agree with TRBD2. CDR1 is MNHEY and CDR2 is SMNVEV in the germline V gene (reference sequence). There are 15 residues in the CDR3. J lost 3 bases, V lost 6 bases, and 6 bases had no gene match. This CDR3 reads CASRPGLAGFYEQYF. In nucleotides, the CDR3 is TGTGCCAGCAGACCTGGACTAGCGGGGTTCTACGAGCAGTACTTC.